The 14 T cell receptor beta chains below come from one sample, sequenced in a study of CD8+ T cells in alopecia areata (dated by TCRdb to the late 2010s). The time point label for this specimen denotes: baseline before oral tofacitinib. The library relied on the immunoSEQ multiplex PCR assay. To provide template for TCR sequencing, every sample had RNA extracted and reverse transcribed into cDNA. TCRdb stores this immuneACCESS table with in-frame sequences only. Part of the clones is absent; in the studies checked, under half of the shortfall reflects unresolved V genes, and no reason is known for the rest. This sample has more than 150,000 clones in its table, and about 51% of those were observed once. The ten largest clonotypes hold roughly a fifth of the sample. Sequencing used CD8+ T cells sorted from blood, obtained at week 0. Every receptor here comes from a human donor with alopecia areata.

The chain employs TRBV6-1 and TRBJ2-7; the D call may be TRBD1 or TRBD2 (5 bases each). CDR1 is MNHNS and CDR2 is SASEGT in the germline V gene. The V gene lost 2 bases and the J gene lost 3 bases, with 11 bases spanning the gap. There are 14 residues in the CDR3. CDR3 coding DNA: TGTGCCAGCAGTGAAACCGGGACCATCTACGAGCAGTACTTC. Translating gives CASSETGTIYEQYF.

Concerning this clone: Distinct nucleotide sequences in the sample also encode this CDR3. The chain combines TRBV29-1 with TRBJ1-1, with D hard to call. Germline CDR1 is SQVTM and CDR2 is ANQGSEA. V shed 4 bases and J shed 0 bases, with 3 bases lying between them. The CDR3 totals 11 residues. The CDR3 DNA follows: TGCAGCGTTGCCTTGAACACTGAAGCTTTCTTT. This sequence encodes CSVALNTEAFF.

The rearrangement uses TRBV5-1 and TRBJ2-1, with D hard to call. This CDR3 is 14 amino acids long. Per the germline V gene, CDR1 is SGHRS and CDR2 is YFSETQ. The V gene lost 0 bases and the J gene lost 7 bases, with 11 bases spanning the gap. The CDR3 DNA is TGCGCCAGCAGCTTGGGTCTGGGTAGAAATGAGCAGTTCTTC. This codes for CASSLGLGRNEQFF.

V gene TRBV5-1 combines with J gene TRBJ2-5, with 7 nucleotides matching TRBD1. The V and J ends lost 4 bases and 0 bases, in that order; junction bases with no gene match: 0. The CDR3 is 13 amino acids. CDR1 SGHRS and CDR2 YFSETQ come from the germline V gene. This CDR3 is CASSGTDQETQYF. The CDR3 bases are TGCGCCAGCAGCGGGACAGACCAAGAGACCCAGTACTTC.

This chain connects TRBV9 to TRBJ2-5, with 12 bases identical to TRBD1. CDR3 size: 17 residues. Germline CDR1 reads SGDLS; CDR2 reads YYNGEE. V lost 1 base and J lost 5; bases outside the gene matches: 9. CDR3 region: CASSVSLGQGASETQYF. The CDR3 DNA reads TGTGCCAGCAGCGTATCGCTGGGACAGGGGGCGTCGGAGACCCAGTACTTC.

CDR3 coding DNA: TGTGCCTGGAGTGAAGAGTTTCCGGGCAATCAGCCCCAGCATTTT. It is translated as CAWSEEFPGNQPQHF. V gene TRBV30 combines with J gene TRBJ1-5; unclear D gene. Trimming pared 1 base from V and 2 bases from J, leaving 12 bases between. Germline lookup yields CDR1 GTSNPN and CDR2 SVGIG (reference sequence). CDR3 length: 15 residues. The full variable domain, in which reference TRBV30 and TRBJ1-5 provide the parts outside the CDR3, is SQTIHQWPATLVQPVGSPLSLECTVEGTSNPNLYWYRQAAGRGLQLLFYSVGIGQISSEVPQNLSASRPQDRQFILSSKKLLLSDSGFYLCAWSEEFPGNQPQHFGDGTRLSIL.

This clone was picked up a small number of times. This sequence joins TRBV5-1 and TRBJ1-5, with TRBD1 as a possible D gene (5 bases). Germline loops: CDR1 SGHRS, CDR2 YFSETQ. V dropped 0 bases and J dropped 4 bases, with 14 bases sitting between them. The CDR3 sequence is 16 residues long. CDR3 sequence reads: CASSLEAGAVNQPQHF. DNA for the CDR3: TGCGCCAGCAGCTTGGAGGCTGGGGCCGTTAATCAGCCCCAGCATTTT. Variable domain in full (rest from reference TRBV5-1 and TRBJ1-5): KAGVTQTPRYLIKTRGQQVTLSCSPISGHRSVSWYQQTPGQGLQFLFEYFSETQRNKGNFPGRFSGRQFSNSRSEMNVSTLELGDSALYLCASSLEAGAVNQPQHFGDGTRLSIL.

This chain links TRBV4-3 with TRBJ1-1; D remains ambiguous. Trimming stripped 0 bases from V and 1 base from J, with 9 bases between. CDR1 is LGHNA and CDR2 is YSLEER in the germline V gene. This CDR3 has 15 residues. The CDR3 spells CASSQDGGKNTEAFF. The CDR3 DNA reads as TGCGCCAGCAGCCAAGATGGTGGGAAGAACACTGAAGCTTTCTTT.

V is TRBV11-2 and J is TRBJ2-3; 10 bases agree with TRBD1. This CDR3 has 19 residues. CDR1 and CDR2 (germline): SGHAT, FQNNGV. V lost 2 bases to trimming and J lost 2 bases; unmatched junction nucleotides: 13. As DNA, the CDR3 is TGTGCCAGCAGCTTAAACAGGAGAACGGGACAGGGGATCACAGATACGCAGTATTTT. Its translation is CASSLNRRTGQGITDTQYF.

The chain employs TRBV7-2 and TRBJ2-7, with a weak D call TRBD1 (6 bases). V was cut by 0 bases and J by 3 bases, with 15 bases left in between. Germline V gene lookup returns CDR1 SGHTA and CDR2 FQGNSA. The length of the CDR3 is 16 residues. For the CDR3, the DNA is TGTGCCAGCAGCTTAGCCGGACAGCGCTACTACTACGAGCAGTACTTC. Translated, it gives CASSLAGQRYYYEQYF.

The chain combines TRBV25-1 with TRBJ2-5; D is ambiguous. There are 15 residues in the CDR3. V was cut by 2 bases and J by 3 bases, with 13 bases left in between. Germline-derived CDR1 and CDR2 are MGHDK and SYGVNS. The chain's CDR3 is CASSEVYGGEETQYF. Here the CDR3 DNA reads TGTGCCAGCAGTGAAGTGTATGGCGGTGAAGAGACCCAGTACTTC.

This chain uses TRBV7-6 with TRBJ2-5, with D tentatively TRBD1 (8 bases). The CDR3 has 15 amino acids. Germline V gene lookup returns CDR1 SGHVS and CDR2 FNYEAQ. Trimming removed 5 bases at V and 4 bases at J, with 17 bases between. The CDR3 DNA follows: TGTGCCAGCAGCCATGGACAGGGAGGGTTAGAGACCCAGTACTTC. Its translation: CASSHGQGGLETQYF.

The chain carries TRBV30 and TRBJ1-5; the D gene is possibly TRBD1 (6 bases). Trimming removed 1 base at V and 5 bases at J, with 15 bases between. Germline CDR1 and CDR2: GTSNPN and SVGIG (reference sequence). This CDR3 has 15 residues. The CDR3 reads CAWSEQTGGDQPQHF. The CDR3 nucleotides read TGTGCCTGGAGTGAACAGACAGGAGGGGATCAGCCCCAGCATTTT.

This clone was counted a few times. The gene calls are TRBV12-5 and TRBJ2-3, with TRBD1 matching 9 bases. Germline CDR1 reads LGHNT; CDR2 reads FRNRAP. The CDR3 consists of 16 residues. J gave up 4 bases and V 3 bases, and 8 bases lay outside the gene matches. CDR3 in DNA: TGTGCTAGTGGTTTTCCCGGGACAGGGAGTCCAGATACGCAGTATTTT. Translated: CASGFPGTGSPDTQYF.